Each of the 9 T cell receptor beta chains below was sequenced from the same sample in a study of STAT3 mutations in large granular lymphocyte leukemia. Measured with immunoSEQ multiplex PCR; TCRdb has only the in-frame clones, and not every one. This sample has roughly 29,000 clones, with roughly 80% found just once. Their antigens are not known. Findings and caveats of the study: Every T-LGLL patient had at least one immunodominant TCRbeta clonotype.

The sample taken for sequencing was peripheral blood mononuclear cells. The receptors were gathered from a woman aged 45-65 years with T-cell large granular lymphocyte leukemia. Some clones in this sample may be carry-over from other donors' samples.

The rearrangement joins TRBV7-9 to TRBJ1-2, with 8 nucleotides matching TRBD1. This CDR3 is 15 amino acids long. Germline-derived CDR1 and CDR2 are SEHNR and FQNEAQ (reference sequence). V gave up 1 base and J gave up 6 bases; unmatched junction bases: 7. The DNA for the CDR3 is TGTGCCAGCAGCTTAGACGGCAGGGGGCGCGATGGCTACACCTTC. Protein sequence: CASSLDGRGRDGYTF.

This clone was recorded only once. The genes are TRBV5-5 and TRBJ1-2; no definite D call. Germline CDR1 and CDR2: SGHKS and YYEKEE (reference sequence). Trimming removed 0 bases from V and 6 bases from J, with 18 bases in between. The CDR3 contains 16 residues. CDR3: CASSLARRGVWDGYTF. DNA of the CDR3: TGTGCCAGCAGCTTGGCCCGTCGGGGAGTATGGGATGGCTACACCTTC.

The chain is built from TRBV5-6 and TRBJ2-5, with TRBD2 matching over 10 bases. The CDR3 is 14 amino acids. In germline, CDR1 is SGHDT, CDR2 YYEEEE. V lost 2 bases and J lost 4; bases outside the gene matches: 2. CDR3 nucleotides: TGTGCCAGCAGCTTAGCTAGCGGGAGAGAGACCCAGTACTTC. Translated, it gives CASSLASGRETQYF.

The chain has TRBV19 and TRBJ1-5; 7 positions agree with TRBD1. The CDR3 loop spans 15 amino acids. V gave up 4 bases and J gave up 2 bases; unmatched junction bases: 5. Germline V gene sequence: CDR1 LNHDA, CDR2 SQIVND (reference sequence). The CDR3 is CASSRDSDGNQPQHF. CDR3 DNA sequence: TGTGCCAGTAGTAGGGACAGTGATGGCAATCAGCCCCAGCATTTT. Using reference TRBV19 and TRBJ1-5 for the parts outside the CDR3, the full variable domain is DGGITQSPKYLFRKEGQNVTLSCEQNLNHDAMYWYRQDPGQGLRLIYYSQIVNDFQKGDIAEGYSVSREKKESFPLTVTSAQKNPTAFYLCASSRDSDGNQPQHFGDGTRLSIL.

The chain links TRBV6-5 to TRBJ2-7; a possible D gene is TRBD1 (5 bases). Germline CDR1 reads MNHEY; CDR2 reads SVGAGI. This CDR3 has 14 amino acids. V was shortened by 0 bases and J by 1 base, with 7 bases between the two germline ends. CDR3 protein: CASSYSTASYEQYF. The CDR3 bases are TGTGCCAGCAGTTACTCGACAGCTTCCTACGAGCAGTACTTC.

The chain joins TRBV18 to TRBJ2-5; 12 bases map to TRBD2. CDR3 length: 16 amino acids. The germline CDR1 and CDR2 sequences are KGHSH and LQKENI. With V trimmed by 6 bases and J by 5 bases, 10 bases remained unmatched. The CDR3 region has the DNA TGTGCCAGCTCGTCAAATCTAGCGGGAGGGCCGGAGACCCAGTACTTC. Protein product: CASSSNLAGGPETQYF.

V is TRBV6-6 and J is TRBJ1-1; 8 bases agree with TRBD1. The CDR3 totals 14 residues. Germline V gene sequence: CDR1 MNHNY, CDR2 SVGAGI (reference sequence). V lost 5 bases, J lost 12 bases, and 14 bases stayed unmatched. CDR3 DNA: TGTGCCAGCAGTCAAGGGGGGACAGGCGGGTTAACTTTCTTT. Residues: CASSQGGTGGLTFF.

This clone is medium-sized by share. This rearrangement joins TRBV27 to TRBJ2-7, with no clear D. V was cut by 6 bases and J by 7 bases, with 19 bases left in between. The CDR3 consists of 14 residues. Germline CDR1 is MNHEY and CDR2 is SMNVEV (reference sequence). CDR3 protein: CASSPTQKFREQYF. CDR3 in DNA: TGTGCCAGCAGCCCAACCCAAAAGTTTCGGGAGCAGTACTTC.

V gene TRBV6-5 combines with J gene TRBJ2-3; a possible D gene is TRBD2 (5 bases). Per the germline V gene, CDR1 is MNHEY and CDR2 is SVGAGI. This CDR3 region has 15 residues. The V end lost 0 bases, the J end lost 7 bases, and 14 bases lay between the germline ends. This CDR3 is CASSYSRFDYNTQYF. CDR3 DNA sequence: TGTGCCAGCAGTTACTCGAGGTTCGACTATAATACGCAGTATTTT.